The 8 T cell receptor beta chains below come from one sample, sequenced in a study of cytomegalovirus exposure and HLA in healthy donors. The PCR employed 60 Vbeta primers together with 13 Jbeta primers. The data were produced by immunoSEQ multiplex PCR, yet TCRdb's version contains in-frame clones alone and is incomplete. The sample consists of about 160,000 clones, around 80% of them appearing once. What was sequenced was PBMCs. Source of these receptors: a girl aged 10-17 years in good health and CMV-seropositive.

J is TRBJ1-4 and V is TRBV27; D gene unclear. The CDR3 runs to 13 residues. Trimming took 7 bases from V and 7 from J, leaving 13 bases between them. Germline V gives CDR1 MNHEY, CDR2 SMNVEV (reference sequence). The CDR3 sequence: CASKPKESEKLFF. Written as DNA, the CDR3 is TGTGCCAGCAAGCCTAAAGAAAGTGAAAAACTGTTTTTT.

This rearrangement joins TRBV18 to TRBJ1-5; no clear D gene. V lost 2 bases and J 6 bases, leaving 5 bases between the germline ends. The CDR3 loop spans 12 amino acids. Germline CDR1 reads KGHSH; CDR2 reads LQKENI. The CDR3 bases are TGTGCCAGCTCACCAACCGGTCAGCCCCAGCATTTT. Its protein is CASSPTGQPQHF.

The DNA for the CDR3 is TGTGCCAGCAGCCACAGTTGGAACTTGGGGCACTATGGCTACACCTTC. Translated, it gives CASSHSWNLGHYGYTF. This chain connects TRBV7-8 to TRBJ1-2, with D possibly matching TRBD1 (5 bases). CDR3 length: 16 residues. Trimming left V 5 bases short and J 3 bases short, with 19 bases between. CDR1 is SGHVS and CDR2 is FQNEAQ in the germline V gene.

The V call is TRBV7-6, the J call TRBJ2-2, with D maybe TRBD2 (6 bases). This CDR3 comprises 16 residues. Germline V gene sequence: CDR1 SGHVS, CDR2 FNYEAQ. V was pared by 1 base and J by 5 bases, with 14 bases between. CDR3: CASSLEFGRETGELFF. The CDR3 DNA is TGTGCCAGCAGCTTAGAGTTCGGGAGAGAGACCGGGGAGCTGTTTTTT.

V gene TRBV19 combines with J gene TRBJ1-1, with 12 bases aligning to TRBD1. After removal of 3 bases from V and 4 bases from J, the junction contained 12 bases not matched to a gene. CDR1 and CDR2 from the germline V gene are LNHDA and SQIVND (reference sequence). The CDR3 runs to 18 residues. This CDR3 is CASSMISGTGGRGTEAFF. In nucleotides, the CDR3 is TGTGCCAGTAGTATGATCAGTGGGACAGGGGGCAGGGGCACTGAAGCTTTCTTT.

Remarks on this clone: An end of the junction differs from the germline gene, which may be a read error. V and J are TRBV10-3 and TRBJ2-3; D not certain. This CDR3 region has 12 residues. CDR1 ENHRY and CDR2 SYGVKD come from the germline V gene. This CDR3 reads CAISDRLDSQYF. CDR3 DNA: TGTGCCATCAGTGATCGCCTAGATTCGCAGTATTTT.

The J gene is TRBJ1-3, the V gene TRBV13; D is undetermined. This CDR3 is built from 11 residues. Germline V gene sequence: CDR1 PRHDT, CDR2 FYEKMQ (reference sequence). V was clipped by 5 bases and J by 3 bases, with 2 bases between them. CDR3 in amino acids: CASSLGNTIYF. The CDR3 nucleotides read TGTGCCAGCAGCCTTGGAAACACCATATATTTT.

This chain's CDR3 is CSAVRGSTEAFF. The CDR3 coding sequence is TGCAGCGCCGTACGGGGGAGCACTGAAGCTTTCTTT. The genes are TRBV29-1 and TRBJ1-1; a weak D match, TRBD1 (5 bases). Germline CDR1 reads SQVTM; CDR2 reads ANQGSEA. V lost 7 bases to trimming and J lost 4 bases, with 13 bases between them. There are 12 residues in the CDR3.